This T cell receptor (beta chain) was documented in a study of blood T cell repertoires in COVID-19. As for the study in general: From the United States, Italy and Spain came samples of acute and convalescent COVID-19. PBMCs, B-cell-depleted T cells, or T cells were the source of the cDNA or gDNA that made up the material.

The V and J ends lost 8 bases and 2 bases, in that order; junction bases with no gene match: 9. Germline V gene data show CDR1 as SEHNR and CDR2 as FQNEAQ (reference sequence). CDR3 length: 15 residues. In the authors' methods: The assay estimated nucleated cells by amplifying reference gene primers. TCRdb's table, derived via immunoSEQ multiplex PCR, lists solely in-frame clones and lacks some. V and J calls and clone size are copied from that table; D and trimming were computed from the DNA. The table includes some 250,000 clones, over 75% detected once. The source of this sequence is a woman in her thirties with acute or convalescent COVID-19. The sequencing sample was made of peripheral blood. The rearrangement links TRBV7-9 to TRBJ2-3; TRBD1 matches 8 bases. As DNA, the CDR3 is TGTGCCAGCCGGACAGGGAATTCCCCCACAGATACGCAGTATTTT. This translates into CASRTGNSPTDTQYF. Complete variable domain (other parts from reference TRBV7-9 and TRBJ2-3): DTGVSQNPRHKITKRGQNVTFRCDPISEHNRLYWYRQTLGQGPEFLTYFQNEAQLEKSRLLSDRFSAERPKGSFSTLEIQRTEQGDSAMYLCASRTGNSPTDTQYFGPGTRLTVL.